This TCR beta chain is from a study of cytomegalovirus exposure and HLA in healthy donors. Study-wide results and limits: One variant, a missense change in DCLRE1C, was linked in a later analysis to TCR beta V- and J-gene trimming. Links to common viral pathogens appeared, in a later analysis, for several of the most significant clusters. Presence/absence analyses supposed approximately even sequencing depth among donors.

Worth noting for this clone: Its antigen is currently unknown.

PCR primers comprised 60 Vbeta and 13 Jbeta primers. Produced via immunoSEQ multiplex PCR; TCRdb's table is partial and in-frame only. The sample holds under 200,000 clones, less than 90% seen once. The sequence came from a man aged 30 to 45 in good health and CMV-seronegative. Input material: PBMCs.

The CDR3 is CASSEQGWTEAFF. CDR3 in DNA: TGTGCCAGCAGTGAACAGGGGTGGACTGAAGCTTTCTTT. The genes are TRBV2 and TRBJ1-1; a possible D gene is TRBD1 (6 bases). The CDR3 has 13 residues. The germline V gene encodes CDR1 SNHLY and CDR2 FYNNEI. Trimming stripped 2 bases from V and 5 bases from J, with 9 bases between.